A single sample gave rise to the 19 T cell receptor beta chains below, sequenced in a study of T cell responses to AZD1222 COVID-19 vaccine. Here immunoSEQ multiplex PCR was the method, and the copy in TCRdb shows in-frame clones only, minus some. The sample yields more than 150,000 clones, approximately 90% seen once. The material was peripheral blood, obtained 28 days after the second AZD1222 dose. The receptors here all came from an adult who received the AZD1222 COVID-19 vaccine.

The V call is TRBV7-8, the J call TRBJ2-5; D is perhaps TRBD2 (6 bases). V was trimmed by 5 bases and J by 0 bases, leaving 13 bases between them. The CDR3 has 15 residues. Per the germline V gene, CDR1 is SGHVS and CDR2 is FQNEAQ. For the CDR3, the DNA is TGTGCCAGCAGCCCTCTTGGCGGGGACCAAGAGACCCAGTACTTC. Its protein product is CASSPLGGDQETQYF.

In the case of this clone: The sample contains more than one DNA sequence encoding this CDR3. V usage is TRBV7-3 and J usage is TRBJ2-5; D remains ambiguous. This CDR3 contains 13 residues. The germline V gene has CDR1 SGHTA and CDR2 FQGTGA. Trimming pared 1 base from V and 5 bases from J, leaving 8 bases between. In nucleotides, the CDR3 is TGTGCCAGCAGCTTAAGCAACCGTGAGACCCAGTACTTC. It encodes CASSLSNRETQYF.

This clone is a singleton in its sample. This sequence joins TRBV9 and TRBJ2-3; D ambiguous. The CDR3 spans 19 residues. Trimming took 0 bases from V and 0 from J, leaving 20 bases between them. Germline CDR1 SGDLS, CDR2 YYNGEE. CDR3 residues: CASSVGAAERRLSTDTQYF. In nucleotides, the CDR3 is TGTGCCAGCAGCGTAGGCGCAGCAGAACGGAGACTCAGCACAGATACGCAGTATTTT.

This clone was seen only once. The V gene is TRBV28, the J gene TRBJ2-7; D unclear. V lost 5 bases to trimming and J lost 6 bases, with 11 bases between them. The CDR3 totals 12 residues. Germline loops: CDR1 MDHEN, CDR2 SYDVKM. The CDR3 nucleotides read TGTGCCAGCAGTCTCTCCCGGGCCGAGCAGTACTTC. This encodes CASSLSRAEQYF. Together with reference TRBV28 and TRBJ2-7, the CDR3 gives the full variable domain: DVKVTQSSRYLVKRTGEKVFLECVQDMDHENMFWYRQDPGLGLRLIYFSYDVKMKEKGDIPEGYSVSREKKERFSLILESASTNQTSMYLCASSLSRAEQYFGPGTRLTVT.

The rearrangement links TRBV7-2 to TRBJ1-6; D may be TRBD1 (6 bases). CDR1 is SGHTA and CDR2 is FQGNSA in the germline V gene. This CDR3 is built from 16 residues. V was trimmed by 5 bases and J by 4 bases, leaving 15 bases between them. CDR3 nucleotides: TGTGCCAGCAGCGAAAATCGGAGGGGGTATAATTCACCCCTCCACTTT. Translating it yields CASSENRRGYNSPLHF.

V and J are TRBV7-8 and TRBJ2-5, with D maybe TRBD1 (7 bases). CDR3 size: 16 residues. Trimming removed 5 bases at V and 4 bases at J, with 20 bases between. CDR1 is SGHVS and CDR2 is FQNEAQ in the germline V gene. CDR3 DNA sequence: TGTGCCAGCAGCCGCGCGGGGAGGACAGGCGGAGAGACCCAGTACTTC. Its protein is CASSRAGRTGGETQYF.

V and J are TRBV5-1 and TRBJ2-4, with 7 nucleotides matching TRBD1. Looked up from germline, CDR1 is SGHRS and CDR2 is YFSETQ. The CDR3 loop spans 16 amino acids. V was pared by 4 bases and J by 0 bases, with 7 bases of the junction left unmatched. CDR3 in DNA: TGCGCCAGCAGCCCGGGGACAGAAATAGCCAAAAACATTCAGTACTTC. Amino acid sequence: CASSPGTEIAKNIQYF.

The chain employs TRBV3-1 (or the pseudogene TRBV3-2) and TRBJ2-5, with D possibly called TRBD1 or TRBD2 (6 bases each). V lost 0 bases and J 5 bases, leaving 10 bases between the germline ends. Germline CDR1 is LGHDT and CDR2 is YNNKEL (reference sequence). The CDR3 is 14 amino acids. The CDR3 sequence: CASSQDRRGETQYF. The CDR3 DNA is TGTGCCAGCAGCCAAGATAGGAGGGGGGAGACCCAGTACTTC.

V is TRBV7-2 and J is TRBJ2-1; D gene ambiguous. CDR1 is SGHTA, CDR2 FQGNSA, per germline. The CDR3 runs to 16 residues. The V end lost 1 base, the J end lost 6 bases, and 16 bases lay between the germline ends. The CDR3 sequence: CASSLEGSLRRNEQFF. In DNA form, the CDR3 reads TGTGCCAGCAGCTTAGAGGGTAGTCTTCGGCGCAATGAGCAGTTCTTC.

This clone was recorded a few times. This chain joins TRBV9 and TRBJ2-1; TRBD2 matches at 8 bases. Germline CDR1 SGDLS, CDR2 YYNGEE. After removal of 0 bases from V and 4 bases from J, the junction contained 3 bases not matched to a gene. The CDR3 loop spans 15 amino acids. CDR3 region: CASSVGLAGYNEQFF. CDR3 bases: TGTGCCAGCAGCGTAGGGCTAGCGGGTTACAATGAGCAGTTCTTC.

The gene calls are TRBV28 and TRBJ1-2; D not resolved. Germline CDR1 MDHEN, CDR2 SYDVKM. Deletions cut 10 bases from V and 2 bases from J, with 14 bases between. The CDR3 is 13 residues long. The CDR3 sequence: CATLSLLNYGYTF. CDR3 nucleotide sequence: TGTGCCACTCTTTCACTGCTGAACTATGGCTACACCTTC.

The chain is built from TRBV7-3 and TRBJ2-1, with 7 bases lining up with TRBD1. CDR1 and CDR2 (germline): SGHTA, FQGTGA. V trimming: 0 bases; J trimming: 4 bases; junction bases outside the gene matches: 3. This CDR3 is built from 15 residues. The DNA of the CDR3 is TGTGCCAGCAGCTTAACCGGGACAGAGTACAATGAGCAGTTCTTC. Protein: CASSLTGTEYNEQFF.

J is TRBJ2-7 and V is TRBV7-2, with D uncertain. CDR1 and CDR2 from the germline V gene are SGHTA and FQGNSA. CDR3 length: 14 residues. V gave up 5 bases and J gave up 2 bases, with 13 bases separating them. The CDR3 sequence: CASSLGQRTYEQYF. DNA for the CDR3: TGTGCCAGCAGCCTCGGGCAGCGCACCTACGAGCAGTACTTC. The full variable domain, completed using reference TRBV7-2 and TRBJ2-7, is GAGVSQSPSNKVTEKGKDVELRCDPISGHTALYWYRQSLGQGLEFLIYFQGNSAPDKSGLPSDRFSAERTGGSVSTLTIQRTQQEDSAVYLCASSLGQRTYEQYFGPGTRLTVT.

The chain carries TRBV5-6 and TRBJ2-5; either TRBD1 or TRBD2 may fit D (7 bases each). The CDR3 is 13 residues long. Trimming removed 4 bases from V and 4 bases from J, with 11 bases in between. Germline V gene lookup returns CDR1 SGHDT and CDR2 YYEEEE. CDR3 amino acids: CASSRRGGETQYF. In DNA form, the CDR3 reads TGTGCCAGCAGCCGCAGGGGGGGAGAGACCCAGTACTTC. Complete variable domain (other parts from reference TRBV5-6 and TRBJ2-5): DAGVTQSPTHLIKTRGQQVTLRCSPKSGHDTVSWYQQALGQGPQFIFQYYEEEERQRGNFPDRFSGHQFPNYSSELNVNALLLGDSALYLCASSRRGGETQYFGPGTRLLVL.

This clone was seen only once. The chain employs TRBV7-9 and TRBJ1-2, with no clear D. Looked up from germline, CDR1 is SEHNR and CDR2 is FQNEAQ (reference sequence). V lost 3 bases and J lost 0, with 8 bases in between. The CDR3 extends over 14 amino acids. CDR3 protein: CASSLPLPNYGYTF. Here the CDR3 DNA reads TGTGCCAGCAGCTTGCCTCTTCCTAACTATGGCTACACCTTC.

This clone has more than one count but fewer than ten. The chain combines TRBV9 with TRBJ2-2; no clear D gene. Between the trimmed V and J ends, which lost 3 bases and 1 base, there was a span of 10 bases. This CDR3 region has 15 residues. From germline, CDR1 is SGDLS and CDR2 YYNGEE. The CDR3 spells CASSASRVNTGELFF. CDR3 coding DNA: TGTGCCAGCAGCGCTTCAAGGGTGAACACCGGGGAGCTGTTTTTT.

The rearrangement uses TRBV5-4 and TRBJ2-2; D is perhaps TRBD1 (6 bases). The V gene's germline CDR1 is SGHNT and CDR2 YYREEE (reference sequence). There are 14 residues in the CDR3. V was shortened by 0 bases and J by 6 bases, with 9 bases between the two germline ends. The CDR3 region is CASSLDRVAGELFF. CDR3 bases: TGTGCCAGCAGCTTGGACAGGGTGGCCGGGGAGCTGTTTTTT.

The CDR3 bases are TGTGCCAGCAGTGATGGGCAGGGTGTCGGGGAGCTGTTTTTT. Its translation is CASSDGQGVGELFF. V gene TRBV2 combines with J gene TRBJ2-2, with D maybe TRBD1 (5 bases). Germline V gene data show CDR1 as SNHLY and CDR2 as FYNNEI. This CDR3 is 14 amino acids long. With 3 bases removed from V and 7 bases from J, the gap between germline ends came to 12 bases.

This sequence joins TRBV15 and TRBJ2-3; TRBD2 is a possible D gene (6 bases). Trimming left V 3 bases short and J 2 bases short, with 9 bases between. The CDR3 totals 14 residues. CDR1 is LNHNV and CDR2 is YYDKDF in the germline V gene (reference sequence). CDR3 in amino acids: CATSRTRITDTQYF. The CDR3 DNA follows: TGTGCCACCAGCAGGACTAGGATCACAGATACGCAGTATTTT.